This T cell receptor beta chain was captured in a study of cytomegalovirus exposure and HLA in healthy donors (dated by TCRdb to about 2017). With regard to the full study: An earlier analysis of some 600 of the donors reported about 300 Gb of sequence data and 117 million unique TCR beta sequences obtained from about 170 million T cells. Of the 300 to 500 genotyped donors, less than 85% were placed in the genetic ancestry cluster associated with self-reported Caucasian donors. Using immunosequencing, the study profiled T cell repertoires from about 650 subjects and related those repertoires to cytomegalovirus serostatus. Several DR-DQ haplotypes were treated as single units for association and clustering because of strong linkage in the cohort. HLA typing covered class I and class II loci at four-digit resolution. The number of typed donors differed by locus: about 620-630 for A, B, C, DRB1 and DQB1; 522 for DQA1; approximately 610 for DPA1; and around 470 for DPB1. Roughly 300 gigabases of sequencing data and approximately 85 million unique TCR sequences were included in an early release covering around 600 HLA-typed donors. In an earlier analysis of several hundred of the donors, high-throughput TCR beta sequencing was used to judge whether each TCR beta V gene segment behaved as functional or pseudogenic. Across about 380 genotyped donors of the cohort, an average of about 240,000 unique TCR beta nucleotide sequences per donor were sequenced, and roughly a sixth of those sequences were non-productive. A later genetic analysis took genome-wide SNP genotypes for about 55% of the 666 donors and used that subset as a discovery cohort. The study was designed to test whether signatures of past pathogen exposure could be identified by cataloging public T cell receptors. Besides the first cohort of 550 to 750 subjects, a separate validation cohort made up of 120 different subjects was used. To predict cytomegalovirus infection status, the study brought together high-throughput TCR immunosequencing, statistical association of individual TCRs with disease status, and machine learning. In the later analysis, no new phenotypic data were used to find candidate immune exposures; instead, reliance was placed on TCR beta sequences and their occurrence across donors. Donor age, sex, ethnicity and CMV serostatus were collected together with the repertoire data. A later analysis re-analyzed previously published TCR beta repertoires from 666 donors and added high-resolution HLA genotyping to study TCR occurrence patterns. All discovery cohort repertoires had been generated on a single sequencing platform. The full study reports these points: For the cohort, immune exposure information was limited to CMV serostatus. In this cohort, only TCR beta chains were sequenced, and detectable features were limited by the absence of alpha or paired-chain data. A total of roughly 160 TCR beta chains were listed by the study as associated with cytomegalovirus. Specific HLA alleles were associated with 15,000 to 20,000 TCR beta sequences at a false discovery rate of 0.05 in a later analysis. Most CMV-associated TCR beta chains appeared to be HLA-restricted in a later analysis, and the HLA associations seemed to be driven largely by CMV exposure. The authors suggested that the approach could potentially be extended to other disease states and immunological phenotypes. A later genetic analysis associated a missense DCLRE1C variant with V-gene and J-gene trimming of TCR beta chains, and an independent cohort replicated the association. Strong co-occurrence of HLA alleles, especially DR and DQ, made assigning TCR associations to individual alleles difficult. Broadly in line with IMGT annotations, most TCR beta V segments showed up in productive rearrangements about 87% or about 30% of the time in an earlier analysis of about 500 of the donors. Some IMGT-functional V segments, including TRBV6-2 and TRBV6-3, could not be distinguished by the 87-base-pair reads and were therefore excluded. Some 16 rarely observed V segments, including chromosome 9 orphons, were excluded from the earlier analysis of some 590 of the donors because counts were too low. A cluster of highly shared sequence variants was judged likely to be a technical artifact of the sequencing pipeline. In a later genetic analysis, fewer N-insertions in productive TCRs were reported among donors in an Asian-associated ancestry cluster than the roughly 640-donor mean. HLA typing was unavailable for some donors at each locus, so association tests used only the typed subset. A further reported finding was that TCR beta sequences accurately predicted the HLA-A and HLA-B alleles for most subjects in the first cohort. A later analysis found that HLA-associated TCR beta chains were more clonally expanded and had lower generation probabilities than equally common non-associated chains. According to a later analysis, parvovirus B19, influenza, CMV and Epstein-Barr virus appeared linked to several top co-occurrence clusters. The presence/absence analyses assumed that sequencing depth was roughly uniform across donors, and that assumption may not be true. Linkage disequilibrium might explain the correlated functional status among segregating V segments, but an unknown experimental factor could not be excluded. Three of the identified cytomegalovirus-associated TCR beta chains were confirmed in vitro to be specific for cytomegalovirus antigens. The classifier was reported to diagnose cytomegalovirus status with high specificity and sensitivity in both the original and validation cohorts. A later analysis found that TCR association rates varied across HLA loci, with DRB1 alleles showing the most associated TCRs and HLA-C alleles the fewest. Across donors, most TCR sequences were observed very rarely, whereas some public TCRs were present in many individuals.

As to this clone: The antigen this receptor binds is unknown. No much larger clonotype is one base removed from it; base qualities were not supplied.

The CDR3 has 14 amino acids, counting the end cysteine and phenylalanine. Only the CDR3 part of the read is kept: 42 bases, read in frame from the first base. CDR1 and CDR2 were assigned from the germline V gene as SGHVS and FNYEAQ. The junction shows trimming of 1 base on V and 6 bases on J, plus 12 bases between the germline ends. In total, 630 or so healthy bone marrow donors made up the cohort. At the time of sampling, all cohort members were nominally healthy, though unrecorded immune exposures were likely present. The donor tested CMV seronegative and was one of the 352 seronegative cohort members. Each donor provided a peripheral blood sample, and peripheral blood mononuclear cells were used for TCR beta sequencing. Genomic DNA was extracted from the blood cell samples with the Qiagen DNeasy Blood Extraction Kit. The library came from the immunoSEQ multiplex PCR assay. For the multiplex PCR, a mixture combining 60 forward primers for TCR Vbeta segments and 13 reverse primers for TCR Jbeta segments was used. The CDR3 region of rearranged TCR beta genes was amplified from genomic DNA by a multiplex PCR assay. The amplified TCR beta libraries were sequenced on the Illumina HiSeq System as 87-base-pair reads. In the paper's pipeline: In a later analysis, approximately 74 million unique TCR beta chains were counted across the roughly 670 repertoires, and some 10 million of these chains were shared by at least two donors. To remove PCR and sequencing errors, raw reads were error-corrected and collapsed into unique sequences using a nearest-neighbor algorithm that merged closely related sequences. To assign V, D and J gene segments, CDR3 sequences were aligned to IMGT reference sequences. Each retained sequence needed at least a six-nucleotide match to both a V gene segment and a J gene segment. Rearrangements were called productive when the CDR3 lacked stop codons and stayed in frame with V and J; all others were non-productive. CDR3 was defined by IMGT convention, running from the second conserved V-encoded cysteine to the conserved J-encoded phenylalanine. The earlier analysis of 500 to 650 of the donors excluded any sequence lacking an unambiguous match to a single V gene segment. In an earlier analysis of about 590 of the donors, a V segment was called functional when productive rearrangements were above 56.7%, and segregating when the standard deviation between donors exceeded 5%. To diagnose cytomegalovirus status from the catalog of TCR beta chain sequences, a statistical classification framework was built. In a later analysis, V and J genes were assigned by comparing TCR nucleotide sequences against IMGT/GENE-DB human TR gene sequences. In a later analysis, CDR3 sequences and most-parsimonious VDJ recombination scenarios were assigned using the TCRdist pipeline. A later analysis defined each TCR beta chain by its CDR3 amino acid sequence plus V-gene family, and excluded reads lacking a unique V-gene family. A later analysis removed 450 to 600 highly shared, low-generation-probability nucleotide sequences to deal with suspected cross-contamination and a sequencing artifact. For each public chain, a later analysis derived a clonal expansion index from normalized ranks of inferred template counts within each repertoire. A later analysis computed generation probabilities with a VDJ recombination model fitted to out-of-frame rearrangements, and checked the results against IGoR. Hypergeometric tests were used in a later analysis to score TCR-TCR, TCR-HLA and TCR-CMV co-occurrence, with a repertoire-size bias correction applied to the TCR pairs. False discovery rates were estimated in a later analysis by permuting HLA or CMV assignments 20 times. A later analysis grouped co-occurring TCRs with DBSCAN, adding TCRdist sequence similarity when clustering within HLA-allele-positive subsets. Co-occurrence clustering excluded repertoires with fewer than 30,000 or more than 120,000 public chains, plus five with anomalous nucleotide sharing. TCRdb mirrors the immuneACCESS table, restricted to in-frame sequences. Some clones are absent from its copies; in checked studies, under half trace to an unresolved V gene, and the reason for the others is unknown. The D gene and trimming were derived from the DNA, and the V and J assignments and clone size from that table. A total of roughly 130,000 clones appear in this sample, just over 75% of them only once. Clones ranked in the top ten supply approximately 1.7% of the sample.

The clonotype comes from a woman in her forties or fifties in good health and CMV-seronegative. Sequencing input: PBMCs. The chain couples TRBV7-6 to TRBJ1-2, and perhaps TRBD1 as D gene, on 5 matching bases. At the DNA level, the sequence is TGTGCCAGCAGCTTAGATGCAGGGCAGAATGGCTACACCTTC. Translated, this gives CASSLDAGQNGYTF.